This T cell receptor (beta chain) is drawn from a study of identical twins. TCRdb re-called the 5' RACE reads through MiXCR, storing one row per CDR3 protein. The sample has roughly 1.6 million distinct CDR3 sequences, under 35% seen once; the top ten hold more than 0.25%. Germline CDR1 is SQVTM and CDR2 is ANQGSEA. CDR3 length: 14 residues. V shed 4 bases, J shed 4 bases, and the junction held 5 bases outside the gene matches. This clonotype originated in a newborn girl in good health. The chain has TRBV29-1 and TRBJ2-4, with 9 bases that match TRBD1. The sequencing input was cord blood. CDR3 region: CSVGAGTGKNIQYF. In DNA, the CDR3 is TGCAGCGTTGGGGCCGGGACAGGGAAAAACATTCAGTACTTC.